The 29 T cell receptor beta chains below come from one sample, sequenced in a study of blood T cell repertoires in COVID-19. This table comes from immunoSEQ multiplex PCR, and its TCRdb copy is limited to in-frame clones, with some not included. Among around 200,000 clones, about 88% were seen once, and the ten largest hold around 1.1%. Sequenced sample: peripheral blood. Receptors originate from a man younger than 45 with acute or convalescent COVID-19.

The chain couples TRBV7-2 to TRBJ2-1; maybe TRBD1 (5 bases). Germline CDR1 SGHTA, CDR2 FQGNSA. V was pared by 6 bases and J by 9 bases, with 18 bases between. The CDR3 is 14 amino acids. This CDR3 is CASSKQGKSTEQFF. For the CDR3, the DNA is TGTGCCAGCAGTAAGCAGGGTAAATCCACTGAGCAGTTCTTC.

Turning to this clone: Other DNA sequences in this sample translate to the same CDR3. The V and J genes are TRBV6-5 and TRBJ1-5; 8 nucleotides align to TRBD1. Per the germline V gene, CDR1 is MNHEY and CDR2 is SVGAGI. The V and J ends lost 6 bases and 4 bases, in that order; junction bases with no gene match: 5. The CDR3 extends over 14 amino acids. The CDR3 coding sequence is TGTGCCAGCAGACGGACAGGGAGGAATCAGCCCCAGCATTTT. As protein: CASRRTGRNQPQHF.

This chain connects TRBV3-1 (or the pseudogene TRBV3-2) to TRBJ1-1, with 7 bases aligning to TRBD1. Germline lookup yields CDR1 LGHDT and CDR2 YNNKEL (reference sequence). V shed 8 bases and J 1 base; nucleotides not matched to a gene: 10. This CDR3 contains 15 residues. The CDR3 is CASGQDSLKNTEAFF. DNA of the CDR3: TGTGCCAGCGGACAGGACAGTCTTAAGAACACTGAAGCTTTCTTT.

The rearrangement uses TRBV15 and TRBJ1-2; D is perhaps TRBD1 (5 bases). Germline V gene data show CDR1 as LNHNV and CDR2 as YYDKDF (reference sequence). The length of the CDR3 is 14 residues. V was cut by 0 bases and J by 7 bases, with 12 bases left in between. The CDR3 loop is CATSREQGLGGYTF. The CDR3 nucleotides read TGTGCCACCAGCAGAGAGCAGGGACTTGGTGGCTACACCTTC.

This chain uses TRBV18 with TRBJ1-2, with 12 bases lining up with TRBD1. CDR3 length: 15 amino acids. CDR1 KGHSH and CDR2 LQKENI come from the germline V gene. Germline trimming cut 8 bases from V and 2 bases from J; bases unmatched to any gene: 6. CDR3 residues: CASRDRGQENYGYTF. For the CDR3, the DNA is TGTGCCAGCCGGGACAGGGGGCAGGAAAACTATGGCTACACCTTC.

The chain recombines TRBV18 with TRBJ2-3; TRBD1 agrees at 8 bases. V lost 3 bases to trimming and J lost 6 bases; unmatched junction nucleotides: 5. The CDR3 contains 14 residues. Germline CDR1 and CDR2: KGHSH and LQKENI. The CDR3 nucleotides read TGTGCCAGCTCACCTCGGACAGGGCGCGATACGCAGTATTTT. Its translation is CASSPRTGRDTQYF.

The chain has TRBV10-2 and TRBJ1-5, with D possibly being TRBD1 (5 bases). V shed 6 bases and J shed 3 bases, with 12 bases lying between them. The germline V gene encodes CDR1 WSHSY and CDR2 SAAADI. The CDR3 runs to 14 residues. The DNA of the CDR3 is TGCGCCAGCAGCCCCACAGGCCCCAATCAGCCCCAGCATTTT. It codes for CASSPTGPNQPQHF.

The rearrangement links TRBV7-9 to TRBJ1-3; no clear D. This CDR3 has 13 residues. V was clipped by 2 bases and J by 15 bases, with 17 bases between them. Germline CDR1 SEHNR, CDR2 FQNEAQ (reference sequence). CDR3 sequence: CASSLSRRDPGYF. DNA for the CDR3: TGTGCCAGCAGCTTAAGCCGCCGGGATCCCGGATATTTT.

This sequence joins TRBV4-2 and TRBJ1-5; D perhaps matches TRBD1 (6 bases). Germline-derived CDR1 and CDR2 are LGHNA and YNFKEQ. The CDR3 runs 15 residues. Trimming stripped 0 bases from V and 4 bases from J, with 10 bases between. CDR3 bases: TGTGCCAGCAGCCAAGATGGGGGCGGGAATCAGCCCCAGCATTTT. Protein product: CASSQDGGGNQPQHF.

The gene calls are TRBV23-1 and TRBJ2-3; possible D gene TRBD1, 5 bases. TRBV23-1 is recorded as an ORF, its role being uncertain. The CDR3 extends over 18 amino acids. The V end was cut by 1 base, the J end by 5 bases, with 22 bases between. This CDR3 reads CASSQLARLGRSGDTQYF. As DNA, the CDR3 is TGCGCCAGCAGTCAATTGGCCCGATTGGGGCGATCGGGAGATACGCAGTATTTT.

The chain links TRBV6-6 to TRBJ1-2, with no clear D. Deletions cut 3 bases from V and 4 bases from J, with 6 bases between. Germline CDR1 and CDR2: MNHNY and SVGAGI (reference sequence). The CDR3 covers 12 residues. CDR3 DNA sequence: TGTGCCAGCAGTTATGAAGCCTATGGCTACACCTTC. This gives the protein CASSYEAYGYTF.

The rearrangement uses TRBV6-5 and TRBJ1-5, with 9 bases fitting TRBD1. Germline V gene sequence: CDR1 MNHEY, CDR2 SVGAGI. The V and J ends lost 8 bases and 3 bases, in that order; junction bases with no gene match: 5. The CDR3 consists of 14 residues. The CDR3 DNA is TGTGCCAGCCGCGGACAGGGGCACAATCAGCCCCAGCATTTT. Amino acid sequence: CASRGQGHNQPQHF.

CDR3 nucleotide sequence: TGTGCCAGCAGTTTGGTAACAGGACAGGGAGCTTTCTTT. Its translation is CASSLVTGQGAFF. The V and J genes are TRBV28 and TRBJ1-1; the match to TRBD1 covers 8 bases. The ends lost 3 bases at V and 10 bases at J; junction bases unmatched: 7. Per germline, CDR1 MDHEN and CDR2 SYDVKM. The CDR3 is 13 amino acids.

V gene TRBV28 combines with J gene TRBJ1-5, with 7 bases aligning to TRBD1. The trim removed 5 bases at V and 4 bases at J, leaving 5 bases unmatched. The CDR3 has 14 residues. In germline, CDR1 is MDHEN, CDR2 SYDVKM. DNA of the CDR3: TGTGCCAGCAGTGGAGGGACAGTAAATCAGCCCCAGCATTTT. It codes for CASSGGTVNQPQHF.

The CDR3: CASSLTGFSSSGNTIYF. The CDR3 nucleotides read TGTGCCAGCAGCTTGACCGGGTTTTCGAGCTCTGGAAACACCATATATTTT. The chain employs TRBV7-8 and TRBJ1-3; D is ambiguous. Germline values: CDR1 SGHVS, CDR2 FQNEAQ. The ends were cut back, 3 bases at V and 0 bases at J, with 15 bases in the middle. This CDR3 has 17 residues. The entire variable domain, with the rest obtained from reference TRBV7-8 and TRBJ1-3, is as follows: GAGVSQSPRYKVAKRGQDVALRCDPISGHVSLFWYQQALGQGPEFLTYFQNEAQLDKSGLPSDRFFAERPEGSVSTLKIQRTQQEDSAVYLCASSLTGFSSSGNTIYFGEGSWLTVV.

The J gene is TRBJ1-2, the V gene TRBV30; D perhaps matches TRBD1 (6 bases). CDR1 is GTSNPN, CDR2 SVGIG, per germline (reference sequence). The V and J ends lost 4 bases and 2 bases respectively, with 11 bases between them. The CDR3 length is 13 residues. CDR3: CAWTPDRNYGYTF. In nucleotides, the CDR3 is TGTGCCTGGACCCCGGACAGAAACTATGGCTACACCTTC.

The chain links TRBV9 to TRBJ2-7; D might be TRBD2 (5 bases). The CDR3 totals 14 residues. V shed 2 bases and J shed 5 bases, with 14 bases lying between them. Germline values: CDR1 SGDLS, CDR2 YYNGEE. The CDR3 DNA is TGTGCCAGCAGCGTCGAGGGAGTCCCCCACGAGCAGTACTTC. As protein: CASSVEGVPHEQYF.

This clone was detected only once. The chain joins TRBV7-3 to TRBJ1-1; the D gene is possibly TRBD1 (6 bases). Trimming pared 6 bases from V and 2 bases from J, leaving 13 bases between. This CDR3 contains 14 residues. Germline V gives CDR1 SGHTA, CDR2 FQGTGA. Written as DNA, the CDR3 is TGTGCCAGCAGAGCCCGGGACAAAAACACTGAAGCTTTCTTT. Translated: CASRARDKNTEAFF.

This clone was recorded only once. This chain connects TRBV5-1 to TRBJ2-5, with 9 bases matching TRBD1. J gave up 4 bases and V 0 bases, and 7 bases lay outside the gene matches. The CDR3 consists of 16 residues. Germline V lookup: CDR1 SGHRS, CDR2 YFSETQ. Here the CDR3 reads CASSLAPTGGRETQYF. The CDR3 DNA reads TGCGCCAGCAGCTTGGCCCCGACAGGGGGGCGAGAGACCCAGTACTTC.

The chain links TRBV10-3 to TRBJ2-7; TRBD1 might be the D (6 bases). The CDR3 extends over 11 amino acids. Germline-derived CDR1 and CDR2 are ENHRY and SYGVKD. With 6 bases removed from V and 4 bases from J, the gap between germline ends came to 7 bases. The DNA for the CDR3 is TGTGCCATCAGGCAGGGGTACGAGCAGTACTTC. Amino acid sequence: CAIRQGYEQYF.

The V and J genes are TRBV15 and TRBJ2-3, with 9 bases fitting TRBD2. The trim removed 1 base at V and 4 bases at J, leaving 6 bases unmatched. Germline CDR1 LNHNV, CDR2 YYDKDF (reference sequence). CDR3 length: 16 residues. CDR3 bases: TGTGCCACCAGCAGAGTCGGCGGGAGGGCCTCAGATACGCAGTATTTT. Its translation: CATSRVGGRASDTQYF.

This clone came up once. Other DNA sequences in the sample encode the same CDR3. The DNA for the CDR3 is TGTGCCAGCAGCCAGGACAGGGTTGGCTACACCTTC. Translated, it gives CASSQDRVGYTF. The chain couples TRBV3-1 (or the pseudogene TRBV3-2) to TRBJ1-2; 8 bases are a match to TRBD1. The CDR3 extends over 12 amino acids. The V gene end was trimmed by 3 bases and the J gene end by 7 bases; junction bases not matched to a gene: 1. Germline-derived CDR1 and CDR2 are LGHDT and YNNKEL (reference sequence).

V and J are TRBV7-3 and TRBJ1-4, with D perhaps matching TRBD1 (5 bases). Per germline, CDR1 SGHTA and CDR2 FQGTGA. CDR3 length: 14 amino acids. Trimming left V 0 bases short and J 8 bases short, with 10 bases between. The CDR3: CASSLTGAGEKLFF. CDR3 nucleotide sequence: TGTGCCAGCAGCTTAACAGGGGCCGGGGAAAAACTGTTTTTT. The whole variable domain, remainder taken from reference TRBV7-3 and TRBJ1-4, is GAGVSQTPSNKVTEKGKYVELRCDPISGHTALYWYRQSLGQGPEFLIYFQGTGAADDSGLPNDRFFAVRPEGSVSTLKIQRTERGDSAVYLCASSLTGAGEKLFFGSGTQLSVL.

The CDR3 coding sequence is TGCAGCGTTGGGGGCAGCAACTATGGCTACACCTTC. This translates into CSVGGSNYGYTF. V usage is TRBV29-1 and J usage is TRBJ1-2; TRBD1 might be the D (5 bases). V gave up 4 bases and J gave up 2 bases, with 8 bases separating them. CDR1 is SQVTM and CDR2 is ANQGSEA in the germline V gene. CDR3 size: 12 residues.

The chain recombines TRBV7-2 with TRBJ1-2; TRBD1 matches 8 bases. The V segment lost 4 bases and the J segment 10 bases; nucleotides outside the gene matches: 8. Germline values: CDR1 SGHTA, CDR2 FQGNSA. The CDR3 is made up of 13 amino acids. CDR3 nucleotide sequence: TGTGCCAGCAGCTCCGGGACAGGCGGACTCTACACCTTC. This gives the protein CASSSGTGGLYTF.

CDR3 loop: CSVGTSGALIEQYF. The CDR3 DNA sequence: TGCAGCGTCGGGACTAGCGGGGCCTTGATTGAGCAGTACTTC. V usage is TRBV29-1 and J usage is TRBJ2-7; 13 nucleotides line up with TRBD2. The germline CDR1 and CDR2 sequences are SQVTM and ANQGSEA. The V gene end was trimmed by 6 bases and the J gene end by 7 bases; junction bases not matched to a gene: 9. The CDR3 contains 14 residues.

The chain couples TRBV3-1 (or the pseudogene TRBV3-2) to TRBJ2-5; TRBD1 is a possible D gene (5 bases). CDR1 and CDR2 (germline): LGHDT, YNNKEL (reference sequence). V lost 2 bases and J lost 4, with 20 bases in between. The CDR3 runs to 17 residues. The DNA of the CDR3 is TGTGCCAGCAGCCAACCCTTGAGAGCAGGGCCTCCAGAGACCCAGTACTTC. Translation gives CASSQPLRAGPPETQYF.

The chain recombines TRBV28 with TRBJ1-5; D is perhaps TRBD1 (6 bases). Germline V gene sequence: CDR1 MDHEN, CDR2 SYDVKM. Trimming pared 6 bases from V and 6 bases from J, leaving 9 bases between. The CDR3 has 12 amino acids. This chain's CDR3 is CASREGVQPQHF. The DNA for the CDR3 is TGTGCCAGCAGAGAGGGGGTTCAGCCCCAGCATTTT.

This sequence joins TRBV9 and TRBJ1-2, with D tentatively TRBD1 (6 bases). Looked up from germline, CDR1 is SGDLS and CDR2 is YYNGEE. V gave up 4 bases and J gave up 8 bases, with 18 bases separating them. This CDR3 is built from 14 residues. The CDR3 bases are TGTGCCAGCAGCATCAATACAGGGAACGACGGCTACACCTTC. Encoded protein: CASSINTGNDGYTF.